The present entry profiles one TCR beta chain with its context. The data stem from a study of OX40 agonist ivuxolimab in advanced cancers. Clones were read by immunoSEQ multiplex PCR, and TCRdb kept only the in-frame ones, dropping some. The sample yields about 64,000 clones, roughly 80% seen once. Germline V gives CDR1 SGHNT, CDR2 YYREEE (reference sequence). There are 15 residues in the CDR3. With V trimmed by 4 bases and J by 6 bases, 7 bases remained unmatched. V is TRBV5-4 and J is TRBJ1-3; 10 positions match TRBD1. This TCR derives from an adult with an advanced solid tumor such as melanoma, head and neck, liver or kidney cancer. The sample was CD4+ or CD8+ T cells sorted from blood, taken in a trial of the OX40 agonist ivuxolimab. The CDR3 DNA reads as TGTGCCAGCAGCCTGGCCGGGACAGGGGAAAACACCATATATTTT. Amino acid sequence: CASSLAGTGENTIYF.